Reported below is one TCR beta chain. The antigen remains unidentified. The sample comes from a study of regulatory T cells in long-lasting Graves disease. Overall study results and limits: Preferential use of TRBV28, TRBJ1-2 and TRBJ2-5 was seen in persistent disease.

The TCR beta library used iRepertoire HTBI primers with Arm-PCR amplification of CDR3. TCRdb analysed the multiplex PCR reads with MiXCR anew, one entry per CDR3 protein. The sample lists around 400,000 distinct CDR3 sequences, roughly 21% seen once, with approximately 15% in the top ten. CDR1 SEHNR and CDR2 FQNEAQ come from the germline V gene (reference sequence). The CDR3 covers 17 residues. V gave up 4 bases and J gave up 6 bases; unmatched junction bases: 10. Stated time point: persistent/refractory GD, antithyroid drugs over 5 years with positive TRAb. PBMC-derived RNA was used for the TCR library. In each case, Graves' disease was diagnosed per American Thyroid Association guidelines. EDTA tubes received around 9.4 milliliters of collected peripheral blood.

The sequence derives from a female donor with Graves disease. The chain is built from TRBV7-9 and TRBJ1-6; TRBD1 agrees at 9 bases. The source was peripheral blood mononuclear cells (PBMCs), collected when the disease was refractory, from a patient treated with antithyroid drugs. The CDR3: CASSSTGGWSGNSPLHF. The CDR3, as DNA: TGTGCCAGCAGCTCTACAGGGGGCTGGAGTGGTAATTCACCCCTCCACTTT.